These 17 T cell receptor beta chains originate from one sample sequenced in a study of shared clonotypes between healthy human individuals. The table came from immunoSEQ multiplex PCR; TCRdb's copy has only in-frame clones and leaves some out. The data show around 500,000 clones, roughly 80% seen once. Source material: PBMCs. Every receptor here comes from a woman between 35 and 50 years old in good health. Some clones in this sample may be carry-over from other donors' samples.

The CDR3 nucleotides read TGTGCCAGCAGTGCAGGGGGCTATGGCTACACCTTC. Its protein product is CASSAGGYGYTF. J is TRBJ1-2 and V is TRBV28, with TRBD1 matching 7 bases. The CDR3 loop spans 12 amino acids. Germline-derived CDR1 and CDR2 are MDHEN and SYDVKM. The junction had 1 base not matched to a gene; V was cut back by 5 bases and J by 4 bases.

The gene calls are TRBV7-2 and TRBJ2-2; 9 nucleotides agree with TRBD2. Germline CDR1 is SGHTA and CDR2 is FQGNSA. There are 14 residues in the CDR3. J was trimmed by 7 bases and V by 3 bases; bases with no gene match: 3. The CDR3 is CASSLGLASGELFF. CDR3 sequence (DNA): TGTGCCAGCAGCTTGGGACTAGCAAGCGGGGAGCTGTTTTTT. Variable domain in full (rest from reference TRBV7-2 and TRBJ2-2): GAGVSQSPSNKVTEKGKDVELRCDPISGHTALYWYRQSLGQGLEFLIYFQGNSAPDKSGLPSDRFSAERTGGSVSTLTIQRTQQEDSAVYLCASSLGLASGELFFGEGSRLTVL.

The chain combines TRBV5-4 with TRBJ2-3, with 9 nucleotides matching TRBD2. J lost 1 base, V lost 0 bases, and 9 bases had no gene match. CDR3 length: 18 residues. The V gene's germline CDR1 is SGHNT and CDR2 YYREEE (reference sequence). CDR3 sequence: CASSLGRLAEYRTDTQYF. CDR3 bases: TGTGCCAGCAGCTTGGGCCGACTAGCGGAGTACCGCACAGATACGCAGTATTTT.

This clone has a count of ten or more. This chain connects TRBV4-2 to TRBJ2-5; possibly TRBD1 for D (5 bases). The J call may be faulty, since TRBJ2-7 better matches the DNA end. Germline V CDR1 and CDR2: LGHNA, YNFKEQ. This CDR3 has 15 amino acids. The CDR3 protein is CASSHNVETAYEQYF. CDR3 bases: TGTGCCAGCAGCCACAACGTTGAGACAGCCTACGAGCAGTACTTC.

The chain couples TRBV4-2 to TRBJ2-7; D is possibly TRBD2 (6 bases). Per germline, CDR1 LGHNA and CDR2 YNFKEQ. With 1 base removed from V and 3 bases from J, the gap between germline ends came to 13 bases. The CDR3 extends over 15 amino acids. CDR3: CASSQVADSFYEQYF. CDR3 DNA sequence: TGTGCCAGCAGCCAAGTAGCGGACTCCTTCTACGAGCAGTACTTC.

V is TRBV19 and J is TRBJ1-5, with D possibly being TRBD1 (5 bases). This CDR3 spans 15 amino acids. V lost 2 bases, J lost 1 base, and 9 bases lay in between. The germline V gene encodes CDR1 LNHDA and CDR2 SQIVND (reference sequence). The CDR3 here is CASSITRVSNQPQHF. CDR3 in DNA: TGTGCCAGTAGTATAACCAGGGTCAGCAATCAGCCCCAGCATTTT.

The V gene is TRBV7-3, the J gene TRBJ2-3; D remains ambiguous. The germline V gene has CDR1 SGHTA and CDR2 FQGTGA. V was shortened by 0 bases and J by 2 bases, with 9 bases between the two germline ends. This CDR3 contains 15 residues. CDR3: CASSLTGRVTDTQYF. CDR3 nucleotide sequence: TGTGCCAGCAGCTTAACGGGTCGGGTCACAGATACGCAGTATTTT.

The CDR3 DNA reads TGTGCCTGGACCAGGCACGCGAACACCGGGGAGCTGTTTTTT. Translating gives CAWTRHANTGELFF. This sequence joins TRBV30 and TRBJ2-2; D uncertain. The germline V and J ends were trimmed by 4 bases and 0 bases, with 9 bases remaining between them. Germline CDR1 GTSNPN, CDR2 SVGIG (reference sequence). CDR3 length: 14 residues.

The CDR3 region has the DNA TGTGCCAGCAGCGCGAGCACAGATACGCAGTATTTT. Translating it yields CASSASTDTQYF. The chain employs TRBV11-2 and TRBJ2-3; D gene unclear. The CDR3 spans 12 residues. Germline values: CDR1 SGHAT, CDR2 FQNNGV. Deletions cut 5 bases from V and 0 bases from J, with 3 bases between.

The J gene is TRBJ2-1, the V gene TRBV11-2; D is unresolved. The CDR3 is 14 residues long. From germline, CDR1 is SGHAT and CDR2 FQNNGV. Trimming pared 1 base from V and 3 bases from J, leaving 7 bases between. The CDR3 DNA sequence: TGTGCCAGCAGCTTAGCGGGTGTCTACAATGAGCAGTTCTTC. Translated, it gives CASSLAGVYNEQFF.

J is TRBJ2-5 and V is TRBV30; D could derive from TRBD1 or TRBD2 (6 bases each). Germline loops: CDR1 GTSNPN, CDR2 SVGIG (reference sequence). This CDR3 is 13 amino acids long. Trimming removed 2 bases at V and 5 bases at J, with 12 bases between. CDR3 sequence: CAWSSQGRETQYF. As DNA, the CDR3 is TGTGCCTGGAGTTCGCAGGGGAGGGAGACCCAGTACTTC.

This clone has more than one count but fewer than ten. This chain links TRBV11-2 with TRBJ1-1; D not resolved. In germline, CDR1 is SGHAT, CDR2 FQNNGV. The length of the CDR3 is 11 residues. Trimming stripped 1 base from V and 10 bases from J, with 7 bases between. The CDR3 DNA follows: TGTGCCAGCAGCTTAGGGGTTGGAGCTTTCTTT. It is translated as CASSLGVGAFF. The variable domain in full, with the rest retrieved from reference TRBV11-2 and TRBJ1-1, is EAGVAQSPRYKIIEKRQSVAFWCNPISGHATLYWYQQILGQGPKLLIQFQNNGVVDDSQLPKDRFSAERLKGVDSTLKIQPAKLEDSAVYLCASSLGVGAFFGQGTRLTVV.

This clone appeared a single time. The chain combines TRBV28 with TRBJ1-6; 11 nucleotides match TRBD1. Trimming cost V 5 bases and J 7 bases; bases outside gene matches: 4. The CDR3 loop spans 15 amino acids. Per germline, CDR1 MDHEN and CDR2 SYDVKM. The CDR3, as DNA: TGTGCCAGCAGTCCAGGGGACAGGGGGAATTCACCCCTCCACTTT. This codes for CASSPGDRGNSPLHF.

The chain couples TRBV18 to TRBJ2-7; a weak D match, TRBD2 (5 bases). Trimming removed 3 bases at V and 2 bases at J, with 8 bases between. The germline gives CDR1 KGHSH, CDR2 LQKENI. This CDR3 spans 13 amino acids. The CDR3 here is CASSPSGTYEQYF. CDR3 in DNA: TGTGCCAGCTCACCCTCCGGGACCTACGAGCAGTACTTC.

The chain carries TRBV5-1 and TRBJ2-1, with TRBD2 matching over 14 bases. With 0 bases clipped from V and 8 bases from J, the junction kept 4 bases outside the gene matches. This CDR3 contains 16 residues. Germline V lookup: CDR1 SGHRS, CDR2 YFSETQ. In nucleotides, the CDR3 is TGCGCCAGCAGCTTGGCCGGGACTAGCGGGGGCTATGAGCAGTTCTTC. The encoded protein is CASSLAGTSGGYEQFF.

The J gene is TRBJ2-5, the V gene TRBV7-2; 12 bases line up with TRBD2. J gave up 6 bases and V 1 base, and 12 bases lay outside the gene matches. CDR1 and CDR2 (germline): SGHTA, FQGNSA. The CDR3 has 18 residues. The CDR3 sequence: CASSLGGLAGGPGKTQYF. CDR3 sequence (DNA): TGTGCCAGCAGCTTAGGCGGCCTAGCGGGAGGGCCGGGGAAGACCCAGTACTTC.

This clone has more than one count but fewer than ten. CDR3 protein: CASRASGGHSYEQYF. The CDR3, as DNA: TGTGCCAGCAGAGCCTCGGGAGGGCACTCCTACGAGCAGTACTTC. V and J are TRBV2 and TRBJ2-7; the match to TRBD2 covers 8 bases. The CDR3 has 15 residues. Trimming removed 6 bases from V and 0 bases from J; junction bases left unmatched: 7. Germline-derived CDR1 and CDR2 are SNHLY and FYNNEI.